Following are 2 T cell receptor beta chains from one sample sequenced in a study of early T cells in non-severe SARS-CoV-2 infection. MiXCR, applied by TCRdb to the 5' RACE reads, yields one record per CDR3 protein. The sample carries tens of thousands of distinct CDR3 sequences, 5.5% to 8% recorded once. Sequencing was performed on whole blood, taken at baseline. These receptors were taken from an adult who was a healthcare worker with PCR-confirmed SARS-CoV-2 infection or an uninfected control (not recorded which).

This clonotype came up a few times. The chain uses TRBV3-1 and TRBJ2-3; a weak D match, TRBD1 (5 bases). The CDR3 totals 14 residues. V shed 2 bases and J shed 3 bases, with 9 bases lying between them. Germline values: CDR1 LGHDT, CDR2 YNNKEL (reference sequence). The CDR3 protein is CASSQLGVTDTQYF. CDR3 in DNA: TGTGCCAGCAGCCAACTAGGGGTTACAGATACGCAGTATTTT.

At least ten counts were recorded for this clonotype. In DNA, the CDR3 is TGCAGTGCTAGAGCTTGGCCAGGGGGGGACTATGGCTACACCTTC. This sequence encodes CSARAWPGGDYGYTF. This sequence joins TRBV20-1 and TRBJ1-2; 7 nucleotides align to TRBD1. Germline V gene sequence: CDR1 DFQATT, CDR2 SNEGSKA (reference sequence). CDR3 length: 15 residues. The ends lost 1 base at V and 3 bases at J; junction bases unmatched: 8.